This entry features one TCR beta chain sequence. This may be a read error: a much more frequent sequence differs by one nucleotide. A second PCR of about 7 to 12 cycles used a sample-barcoded 5' primer and a J-beta primer mix. TCRdb recomputed calls from the 5' RACE reads with MiXCR, one row per CDR3 protein. The data hold approximately 960,000 distinct CDR3 sequences, with about 28% observed a single time. The sample belongs to a study of blood T cells in healthy people across ages. Another study also made use of these data, one on T cells of mothers and their children. That paper notes: Related mother-child pairs shared slightly more overlap than unrelated pairs, but the difference was non-significant.

Source material: blood. The clonotype comes from a woman in her forties in good health.

In nucleotides, the CDR3 is TGTGCCAGTAGTTTTAGCAGGGAGATCTACGAGCAGTACTTC. Residues: CASSFSREIYEQYF. V gene TRBV19 combines with J gene TRBJ2-7, with D possibly being TRBD1 or TRBD2 (5 bases each). The ends were cut back, 5 bases at V and 3 bases at J, with 14 bases in the middle. There are 14 residues in the CDR3. Germline V gene data show CDR1 as LNHDA and CDR2 as SQIVND (reference sequence). Looking up the rest from reference TRBV19 and TRBJ2-7 gives the full variable domain: DGGITQSPKYLFRKEGQNVTLSCEQNLNHDAMYWYRQDPGQGLRLIYYSQIVNDFQKGDIAEGYSVSREKKESFPLTVTSAQKNPTAFYLCASSFSREIYEQYFGPGTRLTVT.